This note documents a single T cell receptor (beta chain) sequence. Methods used by the authors: The authors estimated nucleated cell counts from reference gene primer amplification. Clones were read by immunoSEQ multiplex PCR, and TCRdb kept only the in-frame ones, dropping some. V, J and clone size are those of that table, while D and trimming were read from the DNA. Of fewer than 250,000 clones listed, 70% to 90% are singletons. These data belong to a study of blood T cell repertoires in COVID-19. About the study: COVID-19 samples, acute and convalescent, were from the United States, Italy and Spain. In each case, the material was cDNA or gDNA derived from T cells, B-cell-depleted T cells, or PBMCs.

The CDR3 totals 16 residues. The V end was cut by 3 bases, the J end by 0 bases, with 12 bases between. The V gene's germline CDR1 is MNHEY and CDR2 SMNVEV (reference sequence). The V gene is TRBV27, the J gene TRBJ1-5; perhaps TRBD1 as D (6 bases). This clonotype was sampled from a woman aged 40-49 years with acute or convalescent COVID-19. The sample consisted of peripheral blood. The CDR3 DNA sequence: TGTGCCAGCAGTTTGGGGGCTCCTTATAGCAATCAGCCCCAGCATTTT. Protein product: CASSLGAPYSNQPQHF.